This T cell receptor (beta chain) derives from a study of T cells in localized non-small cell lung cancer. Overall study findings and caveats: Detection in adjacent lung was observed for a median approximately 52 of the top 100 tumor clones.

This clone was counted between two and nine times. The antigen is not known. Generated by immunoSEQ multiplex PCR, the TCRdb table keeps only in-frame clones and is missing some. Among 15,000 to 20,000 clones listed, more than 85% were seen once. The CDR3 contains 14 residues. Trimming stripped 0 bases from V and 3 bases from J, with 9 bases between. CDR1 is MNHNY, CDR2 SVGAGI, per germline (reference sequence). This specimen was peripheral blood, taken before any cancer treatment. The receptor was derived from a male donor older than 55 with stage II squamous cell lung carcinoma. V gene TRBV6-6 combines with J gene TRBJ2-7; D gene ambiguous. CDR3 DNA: TGTGCCAGCAGTTACTCGTACGGATACTACGAGCAGTACTTC. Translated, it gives CASSYSYGYYEQYF.